This T cell receptor beta chain is from a study of B cell selection in AIRE deficiency. General study points: Shared Treg sequences had shorter CDR3s, biased toward rearrangements with few non-templated insertions. About 30.6% of healthy-donor shared Treg TCRbeta sequences appeared in patient Tconv cells.

Looked up from germline, CDR1 is SEHNR and CDR2 is FQNEAQ (reference sequence). The CDR3 extends over 16 amino acids. The V and J ends lost 4 bases and 6 bases, in that order; junction bases with no gene match: 6. A note on this clone: Its antigen is undetermined.

Some clones are missing from TCRdb's copy, which holds only in-frame ones; the method was immunoSEQ multiplex PCR. The sample records around 20,000 clones, approximately 97% being singletons. Sorting defined conventional CD4 T cells as CD4+CD127+. This TCR was recovered from a human donor with AIRE deficiency. Sequencing was carried out using conventional CD4+ T cells sorted from PBMCs. The V gene is TRBV7-9, the J gene TRBJ2-1; 13 positions agree with TRBD2. In DNA form, the CDR3 reads TGTGCCAGCAGCTCCTGGACTAGCGGGGGTCCCAATGAGCAGTTCTTC. It yields the protein CASSSWTSGGPNEQFF.